This TCR beta chain was retrieved from a study of cytomegalovirus exposure and HLA in healthy donors. As concerns this clone: As yet, its antigen is unknown.

Germline V gives CDR1 PRHDT, CDR2 FYEKMQ (reference sequence). The CDR3 totals 12 residues. J lost 1 base, V lost 10 bases, and 3 bases had no gene match. PCR amplification relied on 60 Vbeta primers (plus 13 Jbeta primers). The table came from immunoSEQ multiplex PCR; TCRdb's copy has only in-frame clones and leaves some out. There are around 50,000 clones in the sample; about four fifths occur only once, and 1.7% lies in the top ten. Study-wide points: Certain sequence variants were highly shared and formed a cluster, and this cluster was likely a sequencing artifact.

The sequence was collected from a man aged 35-49 years in good health and CMV-seronegative. The specimen was PBMCs. V usage is TRBV13 and J usage is TRBJ1-1; TRBD1 matches 7 bases. CDR3 protein: CATGTENTEAFF. The CDR3, as DNA: TGTGCCACCGGGACAGAGAACACTGAAGCTTTCTTT. Drawing the rest from reference TRBV13 and TRBJ1-1, the complete variable domain is AAGVIQSPRHLIKEKRETATLKCYPIPRHDTVYWYQQGPGQDPQFLISFYEKMQSDKGSIPDRFSAQQFSDYHSELNMSSLELGDSALYFCATGTENTEAFFGQGTRLTVV.